Presented here are 24 T cell receptor beta chains from one specimen sequenced in a study of shared clonotypes between healthy human individuals. This table comes from immunoSEQ multiplex PCR, and its TCRdb copy is limited to in-frame clones, with some not included. The table lists more than 400,000 clones, approximately 82% of them singletons. The sequenced sample consisted of PBMCs. The receptors originated from a woman aged 40 to 55 in good health. Some clones in this sample may be carry-over from other donors' samples.

The CDR3 region has the DNA TGTGCCAGCAGCTTGGGGGAATCACCCCTCCACTTT. Its protein product is CASSLGESPLHF. This sequence joins TRBV5-6 and TRBJ1-6; D is undetermined. V lost 0 bases, J lost 10 bases, and 5 bases lay in between. CDR3 size: 12 residues. Looked up from germline, CDR1 is SGHDT and CDR2 is YYEEEE. The full variable domain, in which reference TRBV5-6 and TRBJ1-6 provide the parts outside the CDR3, is DAGVTQSPTHLIKTRGQQVTLRCSPKSGHDTVSWYQQALGQGPQFIFQYYEEEERQRGNFPDRFSGHQFPNYSSELNVNALLLGDSALYLCASSLGESPLHFGNGTRLTVT.

This chain joins TRBV19 and TRBJ2-1; D ambiguous. V lost 7 bases and J 2 bases, leaving 12 bases between the germline ends. Per germline, CDR1 LNHDA and CDR2 SQIVND (reference sequence). This CDR3 region has 14 residues. The CDR3 coding sequence is TGTGCCAGTATGGACCGACCCCCCTACAATGAGCAGTTCTTC. Translating it yields CASMDRPPYNEQFF.

The chain couples TRBV28 to TRBJ2-3; D may be TRBD1 (6 bases). V lost 7 bases and J lost 2, with 19 bases in between. The germline gives CDR1 MDHEN, CDR2 SYDVKM. The CDR3 has 16 amino acids. CDR3: CASISGTPLNTDTQYF. DNA of the CDR3: TGTGCCAGCATCTCCGGGACACCCCTAAACACAGATACGCAGTATTTT.

A single count supports this clone. This chain connects TRBV15 to TRBJ2-5; the D call may be TRBD1 or TRBD2 (5 bases each). CDR3 length: 16 amino acids. Trimming removed 4 bases from V and 5 bases from J, with 20 bases in between. Germline lookup yields CDR1 LNHNV and CDR2 YYDKDF (reference sequence). CDR3 nucleotide sequence: TGTGCCACCAGCACAAACCCGGGGCCCCGGCGGGAGACCCAGTACTTC. Its protein product is CATSTNPGPRRETQYF.

This chain joins TRBV2 and TRBJ2-5, with TRBD2 matching 9 bases. This CDR3 has 15 amino acids. Per the germline V gene, CDR1 is SNHLY and CDR2 is FYNNEI. V gave up 2 bases and J gave up 4 bases; unmatched junction bases: 5. In nucleotides, the CDR3 is TGTGCCAGCAGTGAATACGCTAGCGGGATAGAGACCCAGTACTTC. This translates into CASSEYASGIETQYF.

This chain links TRBV11-2 with TRBJ1-4; maybe TRBD1 (5 bases). Deletions cut 5 bases from V and 5 bases from J, with 9 bases between. Germline CDR1 SGHAT, CDR2 FQNNGV. The CDR3 spans 13 residues. CDR3: CASSPTENEKLFF. Here the CDR3 DNA reads TGTGCCAGCAGCCCGACAGAAAATGAAAAACTGTTTTTT.

V is TRBV30 and J is TRBJ1-2, with D hard to call. There are 15 residues in the CDR3. Trimming removed 5 bases from V and 0 bases from J, with 16 bases in between. Germline V CDR1 and CDR2: GTSNPN, SVGIG (reference sequence). This CDR3 reads CAWAGEALPNYGYTF. CDR3 in DNA: TGTGCCTGGGCCGGGGAGGCACTCCCTAACTATGGCTACACCTTC. The variable domain in full, completed from reference TRBV30 and TRBJ1-2, reads SQTIHQWPATLVQPVGSPLSLECTVEGTSNPNLYWYRQAAGRGLQLLFYSVGIGQISSEVPQNLSASRPQDRQFILSSKKLLLSDSGFYLCAWAGEALPNYGYTFGSGTRLTVV.

The chain couples TRBV6-6 to TRBJ2-1, with D perhaps TRBD2 (6 bases). The CDR3 extends over 13 amino acids. The V gene's germline CDR1 is MNHNY and CDR2 SVGAGI (reference sequence). With 6 bases removed from V and 8 bases from J, the gap between germline ends came to 14 bases. The CDR3 sequence is CASRPGGVDEQFF. Written as DNA, the CDR3 is TGTGCCAGCAGACCAGGAGGGGTAGATGAGCAGTTCTTC.

A few counts support this clone. The V call is TRBV2, the J call TRBJ1-1, with D tentatively TRBD1 (5 bases). CDR3 length equals 13 residues. CDR1 is SNHLY, CDR2 FYNNEI, per germline. The V end was cut by 0 bases, the J end by 10 bases, with 12 bases between. CDR3 protein: CASSEAPGSPAFF. For the CDR3, the DNA is TGTGCCAGCAGTGAAGCCCCAGGGAGTCCAGCTTTCTTT.

This chain joins TRBV6-5 and TRBJ2-7, with TRBD2 matching over 9 bases. The V segment lost 0 bases and the J segment 4 bases; nucleotides outside the gene matches: 7. The germline CDR1 and CDR2 sequences are MNHEY and SVGAGI. The length of the CDR3 is 16 residues. The CDR3 protein is CASSYSGGRGNYEQYF. The CDR3 DNA is TGTGCCAGCAGTTACTCTGGCGGGAGGGGAAATTACGAGCAGTACTTC.

The rearrangement joins TRBV5-4 to TRBJ1-2; D unresolved. Trimming left V 0 bases short and J 4 bases short, with 13 bases between. Germline assignment: CDR1 SGHNT and CDR2 YYREEE (reference sequence). CDR3 length: 15 residues. CDR3 nucleotide sequence: TGTGCCAGCAGCTTGGTTGGAGGGCGGAGCTATGGCTACACCTTC. This sequence encodes CASSLVGGRSYGYTF. Using reference TRBV5-4 and TRBJ1-2 for the parts outside the CDR3, the full variable domain is ETGVTQSPTHLIKTRGQQVTLRCSSQSGHNTVSWYQQALGQGPQFIFQYYREEENGRGNFPPRFSGLQFPNYSSELNVNALELDDSALYLCASSLVGGRSYGYTFGSGTRLTVV.

CDR3 nucleotide sequence: TGTGCCAGCAGTTACTTAGGGGGCTGGGAGACCCAGTACTTC. Translated, it gives CASSYLGGWETQYF. The chain carries TRBV6-6 and TRBJ2-5; 7 nucleotides match TRBD1. Germline lookup yields CDR1 MNHNY and CDR2 SVGAGI (reference sequence). This CDR3 comprises 14 residues. V was pared by 1 base and J by 5 bases, with 4 bases of the junction left unmatched.

The V gene is TRBV6-1, the J gene TRBJ2-5; 9 bases are shared with TRBD2. Per germline, CDR1 MNHNS and CDR2 SASEGT. This CDR3 spans 13 amino acids. V lost 6 bases and J lost 5; bases outside the gene matches: 4. CDR3 protein: CASRISGGETQYF. The CDR3 coding sequence is TGTGCCAGCAGAATCAGCGGGGGGGAGACCCAGTACTTC.

This clone was counted once. This rearrangement joins TRBV15 to TRBJ1-4; tentative D call: TRBD1 (6 bases). Germline V gives CDR1 LNHNV, CDR2 YYDKDF (reference sequence). The CDR3 consists of 18 residues. The ends were cut back, 0 bases at V and 3 bases at J, with 17 bases in the middle. For the CDR3, the DNA is TGTGCCACCAGCAGAGAAGGTGGAGGGGGGCATTCTAATGAAAAACTGTTTTTT. This sequence encodes CATSREGGGGHSNEKLFF.

The rearrangement joins TRBV5-6 to TRBJ2-2; a weak D match, TRBD2 (6 bases). Trimming pared 4 bases from V and 4 bases from J, leaving 17 bases between. The CDR3 is 16 amino acids. CDR1 SGHDT and CDR2 YYEEEE come from the germline V gene. The DNA for the CDR3 is TGTGCCAGCAGCGTGGGTCTGTTCGGGAGCACCGGGGAGCTGTTTTTT. Protein product: CASSVGLFGSTGELFF.

J is TRBJ2-3 and V is TRBV7-5; TRBD2, the table's D call, was not compared with the DNA. TRBV7-5 is given as a pseudogene. The CDR3 length is 14 residues. CDR3 coding DNA: TGTGCCAGCAGCTCTAGCGGCTCCACAGATACGCAGTATTTT. Protein product: CASSSSGSTDTQYF.

The chain uses TRBV6-1 and TRBJ2-7, with 8 bases aligning to TRBD2. The CDR3 contains 13 residues. The V gene's germline CDR1 is MNHNS and CDR2 SASEGT. Germline trimming cut 7 bases from V and 6 bases from J; bases unmatched to any gene: 8. The CDR3 nucleotides are TGTGCCAGCATTAACCCCGGGAGGGCCGAGCAGTACTTC. Amino acid sequence: CASINPGRAEQYF.

The rearrangement links TRBV6-4 to TRBJ2-3; D call uncertain. V lost 2 bases and J lost 0, with 9 bases in between. Looked up from germline, CDR1 is MRHNA and CDR2 is SNTAGT. CDR3 length: 15 residues. The CDR3 sequence: CASSDKPGSTDTQYF. As DNA, the CDR3 is TGTGCCAGCAGTGACAAACCGGGCAGCACAGATACGCAGTATTTT.

The CDR3 DNA reads as TGTGCCAGCAGCTTCGGCAGCGGGAGGGTCGAGCAGTACTTC. Translating it yields CASSFGSGRVEQYF. The rearrangement links TRBV13 to TRBJ2-7; 10 bases fit TRBD2. Germline V CDR1 and CDR2: PRHDT, FYEKMQ (reference sequence). The V gene end was trimmed by 3 bases and the J gene end by 6 bases; junction bases not matched to a gene: 5. The CDR3 runs to 14 residues.

This chain links TRBV14 with TRBJ2-7; either TRBD1 or TRBD2 may supply D (5 bases each). V lost 2 bases and J lost 6, with 20 bases in between. This CDR3 contains 16 residues. Germline CDR1 SGHDN, CDR2 FVKESK. CDR3 protein: CASSQRPGPRPGEQYF. Written as DNA, the CDR3 is TGTGCCAGCAGCCAACGGCCGGGACCGAGGCCGGGCGAGCAGTACTTC.

The chain couples TRBV15 to TRBJ2-3, with a possible D match to TRBD2 (5 bases). Germline V gives CDR1 LNHNV, CDR2 YYDKDF (reference sequence). V lost 0 bases and J 4 bases, leaving 11 bases between the germline ends. The CDR3 has 15 amino acids. CDR3 amino acids: CATSRDTTTADTQYF. Here the CDR3 DNA reads TGTGCCACCAGCAGAGACACGACTACGGCAGATACGCAGTATTTT.

The J gene is TRBJ1-5, the V gene TRBV18; tentative D call: TRBD1 (6 bases). The CDR3 runs 14 residues. Germline V gene lookup returns CDR1 KGHSH and CDR2 LQKENI. V was trimmed by 6 bases and J by 5 bases, leaving 14 bases between them. CDR3 amino acids: CASSAGQTDQPQHF. The CDR3 region has the DNA TGTGCCAGCTCCGCTGGACAGACCGATCAGCCCCAGCATTTT.

Concerning this clone: Other nucleotide sequences in the sample specify the same CDR3. The V call is TRBV11-3, the J call TRBJ2-5; D is unclear. This CDR3 region has 12 residues. V was shortened by 1 base and J by 5 bases, with 5 bases between the two germline ends. Germline CDR1 and CDR2: SGHNT and YENEEA. The CDR3 here is CASSLGRETQYF. CDR3 nucleotide sequence: TGTGCCAGCAGCTTAGGTCGGGAGACCCAGTACTTC.

As for this clone: A far bigger clonotype differs at one base, so this is likely a read error. The same CDR3 also results from other DNA sequences found in this sample. The gene calls are TRBV30 and TRBJ1-2; possibly TRBD1 for D (6 bases). CDR1 is GTSNPN, CDR2 SVGIG, per germline (reference sequence). The CDR3 is 12 amino acids. Written as DNA, the CDR3 is TGTGCCTGGAGGAGGGGGTTATATGGCTACACCTTT. This encodes CAWRRGLYGYTF. Using reference TRBV30 and TRBJ1-2 for the parts outside the CDR3, the full variable domain is SQTIHQWPATLVQPVGSPLSLECTVEGTSNPNLYWYRQAAGRGLQLLFYSVGIGQISSEVPQNLSASRPQDRQFILSSKKLLLSDSGFYLCAWRRGLYGYTFGSGTRLTVV.